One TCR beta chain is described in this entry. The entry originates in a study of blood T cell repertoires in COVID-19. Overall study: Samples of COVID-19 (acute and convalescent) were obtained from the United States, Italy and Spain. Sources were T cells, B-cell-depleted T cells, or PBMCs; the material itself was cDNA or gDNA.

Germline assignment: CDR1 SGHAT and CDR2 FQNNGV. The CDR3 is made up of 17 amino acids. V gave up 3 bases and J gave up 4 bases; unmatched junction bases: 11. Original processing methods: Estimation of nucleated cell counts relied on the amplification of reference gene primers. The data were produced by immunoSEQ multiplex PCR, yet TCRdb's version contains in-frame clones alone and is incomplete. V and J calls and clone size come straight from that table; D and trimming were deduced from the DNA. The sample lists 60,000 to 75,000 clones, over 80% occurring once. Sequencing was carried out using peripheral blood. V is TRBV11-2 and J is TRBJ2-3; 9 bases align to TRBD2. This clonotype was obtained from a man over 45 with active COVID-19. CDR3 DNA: TGTGCCAGCAGCTTCCCGGGGTCTAGCGGGACATCAGATACGCAGTATTTT. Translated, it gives CASSFPGSSGTSDTQYF.